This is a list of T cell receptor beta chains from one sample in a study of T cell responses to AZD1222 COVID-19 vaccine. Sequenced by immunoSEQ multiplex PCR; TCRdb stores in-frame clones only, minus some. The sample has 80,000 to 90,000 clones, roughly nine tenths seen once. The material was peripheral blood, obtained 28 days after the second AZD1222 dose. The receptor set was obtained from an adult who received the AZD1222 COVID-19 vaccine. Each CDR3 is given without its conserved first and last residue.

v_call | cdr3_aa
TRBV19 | ASSITNRNTEAF
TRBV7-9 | ASSSGTGYSVGGYT
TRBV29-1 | SAGSPGSPLH
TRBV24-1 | ATSDTRQIGELF
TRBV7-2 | ASSPILGEAF
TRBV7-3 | ASSWDRNTEAF
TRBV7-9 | ASSSYRGMNTEAF
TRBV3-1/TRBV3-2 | ASSQVSRGEQY
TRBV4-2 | ASSPLSGHVSQY
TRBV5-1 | ASSLALRYSEAF
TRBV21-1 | ASSKEVESPAGNTIY
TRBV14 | ASSLQVLYSPLH
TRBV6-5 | ASSDAGVSYGYT
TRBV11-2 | ASSYEETQY
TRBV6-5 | ASKSREGGRDEQF
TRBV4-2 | ASSQPTGQGTSYEQY
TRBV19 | ASRTGQIDNQPQH
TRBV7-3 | ASSLSGATGELF
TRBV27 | ASSSGQGPGYT
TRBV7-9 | ASRGLGDEQF